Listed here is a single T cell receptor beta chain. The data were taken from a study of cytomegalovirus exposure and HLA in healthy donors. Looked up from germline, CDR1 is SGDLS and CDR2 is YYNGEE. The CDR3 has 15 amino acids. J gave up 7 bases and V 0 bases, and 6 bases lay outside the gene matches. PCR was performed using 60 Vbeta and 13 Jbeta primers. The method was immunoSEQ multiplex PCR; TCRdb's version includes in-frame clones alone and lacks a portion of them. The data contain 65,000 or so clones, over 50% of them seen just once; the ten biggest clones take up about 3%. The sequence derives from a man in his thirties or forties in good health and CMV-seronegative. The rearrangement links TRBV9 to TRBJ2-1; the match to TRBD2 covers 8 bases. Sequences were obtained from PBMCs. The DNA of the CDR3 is TGTGCCAGCAGCGTAGCGGGGGGGCCTTCGAATGAGCAGTTCTTC. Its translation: CASSVAGGPSNEQFF.